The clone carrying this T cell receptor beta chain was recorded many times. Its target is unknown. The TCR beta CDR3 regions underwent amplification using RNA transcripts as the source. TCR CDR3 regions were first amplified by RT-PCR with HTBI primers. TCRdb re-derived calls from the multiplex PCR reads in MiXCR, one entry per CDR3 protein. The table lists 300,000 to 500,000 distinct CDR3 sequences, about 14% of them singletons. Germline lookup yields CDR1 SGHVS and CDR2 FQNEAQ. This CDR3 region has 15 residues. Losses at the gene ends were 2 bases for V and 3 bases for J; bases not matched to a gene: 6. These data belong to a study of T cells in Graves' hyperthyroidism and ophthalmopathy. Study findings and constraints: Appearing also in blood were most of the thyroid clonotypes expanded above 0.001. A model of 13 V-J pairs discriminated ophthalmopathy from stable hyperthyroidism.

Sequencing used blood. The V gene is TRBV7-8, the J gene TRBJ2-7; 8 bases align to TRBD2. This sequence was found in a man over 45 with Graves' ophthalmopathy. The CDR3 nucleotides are TGTGCCAGCAGCTTATTGCCAGCGGGAGTCTACGAGCAGTACTTC. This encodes CASSLLPAGVYEQYF.